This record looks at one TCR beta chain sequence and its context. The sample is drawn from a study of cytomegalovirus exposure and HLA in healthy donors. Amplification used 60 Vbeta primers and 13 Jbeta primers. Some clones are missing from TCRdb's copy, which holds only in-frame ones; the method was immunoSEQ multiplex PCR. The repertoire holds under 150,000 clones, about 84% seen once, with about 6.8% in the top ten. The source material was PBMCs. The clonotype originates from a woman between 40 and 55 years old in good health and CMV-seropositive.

CDR3 sequence: CASSDLPGRMNEKLFF. The CDR3 coding sequence is TGCGCCAGCAGTGACTTGCCGGGTAGGATGAATGAAAAACTGTTTTTT. The genes are TRBV10-2 and TRBJ1-4; D not certain. V was pared by 3 bases and J by 5 bases, with 16 bases between. This CDR3 has 16 residues. Per the germline V gene, CDR1 is WSHSY and CDR2 is SAAADI.